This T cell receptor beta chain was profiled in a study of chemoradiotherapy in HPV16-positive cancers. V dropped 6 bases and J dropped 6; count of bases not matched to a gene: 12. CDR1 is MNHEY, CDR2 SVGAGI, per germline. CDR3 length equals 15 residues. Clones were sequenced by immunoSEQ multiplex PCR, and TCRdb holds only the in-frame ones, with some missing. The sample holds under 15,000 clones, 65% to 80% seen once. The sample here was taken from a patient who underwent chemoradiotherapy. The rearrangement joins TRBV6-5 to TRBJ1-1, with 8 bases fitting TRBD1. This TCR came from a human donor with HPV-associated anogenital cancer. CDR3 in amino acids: CASRPTGTGGSEAFF. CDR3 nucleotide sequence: TGTGCCAGCAGACCCACCGGGACAGGAGGCTCTGAAGCTTTCTTT.